The 5 T cell receptor beta chains below were found in one sample sequenced in a study of blood T cell repertoires in COVID-19 (dated by TCRdb to about 2020). The library was generated by the immunoSEQ multiplex PCR assay. TCRdb retrieved this table from immuneACCESS and kept in-frame rearrangements only. Not all clones are present; in checked studies, unresolved V genes account for under half, and no reason is known for the remainder. For this sample there are a few hundred thousand clones; about 82% appear just once. The ten largest account for about 2.5% of the sample. Specimen: peripheral blood. The source is a woman in her 70s with COVID-19, enrolled during active disease.

The CDR3 coding sequence is TGTGCCAGCAGCCCACCTTATGGCGATACGCAGTATTTT. This gives the protein CASSPPYGDTQYF. The chain combines TRBV5-6 with TRBJ2-3, with D unclear. The V and J ends lost 4 bases and 6 bases respectively, with 12 bases between them. Looked up from germline, CDR1 is SGHDT and CDR2 is YYEEEE. The CDR3 extends over 13 amino acids.

The rearrangement links TRBV19 to TRBJ1-6; 7 bases agree with TRBD1. Germline V lookup: CDR1 LNHDA, CDR2 SQIVND (reference sequence). This CDR3 has 14 amino acids. V lost 4 bases to trimming and J lost 7 bases; unmatched junction nucleotides: 4. CDR3 DNA sequence: TGTGCCAGTAGTAACCGGGACAGAAATTCACCCCTCCACTTT. Its protein product is CASSNRDRNSPLHF.

V gene TRBV6-2 or TRBV6-3 combines with J gene TRBJ1-4, with D perhaps matching TRBD1 (6 bases). This CDR3 spans 17 amino acids. V was clipped by 5 bases and J by 0 bases, with 16 bases between them. CDR1 and CDR2 (germline): MNHEY, SVGEGT. This CDR3 is CASSPGQLYSTNEKLFF. Here the CDR3 DNA reads TGTGCCAGCAGTCCCGGACAGCTATATTCAACTAATGAAAAACTGTTTTTT.

J is TRBJ2-7 and V is TRBV5-1, with a possible D match to TRBD2 (7 bases). V lost 4 bases, J lost 3 bases, and 14 bases lay in between. Germline CDR1 reads SGHRS; CDR2 reads YFSETQ. The CDR3 is made up of 14 amino acids. The DNA of the CDR3 is TGCGCCAGCAGCGCCCGGGGGGCTCGCTACGAGCAGTACTTC. As protein: CASSARGARYEQYF.

This clone was counted between two and nine times. V usage is TRBV15 and J usage is TRBJ2-3; D is uncertain. The length of the CDR3 is 14 residues. V was clipped by 1 base and J by 5 bases, with 10 bases between them. Looked up from germline, CDR1 is LNHNV and CDR2 is YYDKDF (reference sequence). The CDR3: CATSRVGSLDTQYF. CDR3 DNA sequence: TGTGCCACCAGCAGAGTCGGGTCCTTAGATACGCAGTATTTT. The complete variable domain, with remaining parts taken from reference TRBV15 and TRBJ2-3, reads DAMVIQNPRYQVTQFGKPVTLSCSQTLNHNVMYWYQQKSSQAPKLLFHYYDKDFNNEADTPDNFQSRRPNTSFCFLDIRSPGLGDTAMYLCATSRVGSLDTQYFGPGTRLTVL.